The 6 T cell receptor beta chains below were found in one sample sequenced in a study of radiotherapy plus CTLA-4 blockade in lung cancer. The repertoire was sequenced with immunoSEQ multiplex PCR; TCRdb's copy has only in-frame clones and lacks some. The sample shows more than 30,000 clones, 70% of them seen only once. Sequencing was performed on peripheral blood, taken from a patient treated with radiotherapy plus ipilimumab. Source of these receptors: a human donor with non-small cell lung cancer who had stable disease on radiotherapy plus ipilimumab.

The rearrangement uses TRBV19 and TRBJ1-5; 7 bases agree with TRBD1. The CDR3 is 16 amino acids. The ends lost 5 bases at V and 4 bases at J; junction bases unmatched: 11. Germline CDR1 LNHDA, CDR2 SQIVND (reference sequence). This chain's CDR3 is CASSPRGTEINQPQHF. CDR3 in DNA: TGTGCCAGTAGTCCGCGCGGGACAGAGATTAATCAGCCCCAGCATTTT.

The V call is TRBV27, the J call TRBJ2-7; 9 nucleotides line up with TRBD2. In germline, CDR1 is MNHEY, CDR2 SMNVEV (reference sequence). The CDR3 is made up of 16 amino acids. Trimming at V came to 2 bases and at J to 6 bases, leaving 11 bases not matched to a gene. The CDR3 DNA follows: TGTGCCAGCAGTTTAAAATCGACTAGCGGTTTGAGCGAGCAGTACTTC. Translating gives CASSLKSTSGLSEQYF.

The chain couples TRBV28 to TRBJ2-7, with a weak D call TRBD2 (5 bases). The V end lost 3 bases, the J end lost 3 bases, and 12 bases lay between the germline ends. The CDR3 contains 14 residues. In germline, CDR1 is MDHEN, CDR2 SYDVKM. The CDR3 loop reads CASSFPPSSYEQYF. The CDR3 region has the DNA TGTGCCAGCAGTTTTCCCCCTAGCAGCTACGAGCAGTACTTC.

This chain connects TRBV5-1 to TRBJ1-2, with D possibly matching TRBD1 (5 bases). Germline CDR1 is SGHRS and CDR2 is YFSETQ. Deletions cut 5 bases from V and 5 bases from J, with 19 bases between. This CDR3 is built from 15 residues. The CDR3 bases are TGCGCCAGCAGTCCTGACGCCGCCAGGGCTTATGGCTACACCTTC. This sequence encodes CASSPDAARAYGYTF.

The rearrangement joins TRBV18 to TRBJ2-3; 10 bases are shared with TRBD2. The CDR3 runs to 15 residues. Germline V lookup: CDR1 KGHSH, CDR2 LQKENI. Unmatched junction bases numbered 6, after V lost 3 bases and J lost 6 bases. Here the CDR3 reads CASSPVLAGPDTQYF. CDR3 coding DNA: TGTGCCAGCTCACCTGTACTAGCGGGACCCGATACGCAGTATTTT.

V is TRBV21-1 and J is TRBJ2-2. TRBV21-1 is a recognized pseudogene. The CDR3 has 17 amino acids. CDR3 DNA sequence: TGTGCCAGCAGCAATCAGGCGGTCGGGTCGGACACCGGGGAGCTGTTTTTT. Its protein product is CASSNQAVGSDTGELFF.